What follows describes a single T cell receptor (beta chain). Its antigen is unknown. These data come from a study of cytomegalovirus exposure and HLA in healthy donors. Study as a whole: A previous analysis identified around 120 million unique TCR beta sequences derived from 180 million or so T cells.

Germline CDR1 reads LNHDA; CDR2 reads SQIVND (reference sequence). The CDR3 is 15 residues long. The J segment lost 2 bases and the V segment lost 8 bases, leaving 8 bases of the junction unmatched. Findings of the study overall: Reportedly, TCR beta sequences accurately predicted HLA-A and HLA-B alleles in most subjects. TCR beta chain V- and J-gene trimming was linked, in a later analysis, to a missense variant in DCLRE1C.

PCR primers comprised 60 Vbeta and 13 Jbeta primers. Assay: immunoSEQ multiplex PCR; the TCRdb copy retains only in-frame clones and omits some. The sample is made up of tens of thousands of clones, and the top ten hold less than 2% of it. The sample taken for sequencing was PBMCs. The TCR sequence derives from a woman aged 25 to 39 in good health and CMV-seronegative. The chain combines TRBV19 with TRBJ2-7; TRBD1 matches 11 bases. The chain's CDR3 is CASRETDRGPYEQYF. The CDR3 bases are TGTGCCAGTCGAGAAACGGACAGGGGGCCCTACGAGCAGTACTTC.